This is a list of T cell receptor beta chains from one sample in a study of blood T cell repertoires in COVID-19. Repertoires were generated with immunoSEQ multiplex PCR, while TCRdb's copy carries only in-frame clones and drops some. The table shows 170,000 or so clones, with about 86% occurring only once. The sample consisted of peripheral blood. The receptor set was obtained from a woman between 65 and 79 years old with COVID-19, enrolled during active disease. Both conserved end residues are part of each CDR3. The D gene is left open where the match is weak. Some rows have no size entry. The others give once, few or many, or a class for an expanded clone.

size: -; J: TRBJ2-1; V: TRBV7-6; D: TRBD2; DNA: TGTGCCAGCAGCTTAGTTTCTAGCGGGATCTACAATGAGCAGTTCTTC; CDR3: CASSLVSSGIYNEQFF
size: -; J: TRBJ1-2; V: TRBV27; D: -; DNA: TGTGCCAGCAGCCCCCAAGCTGATAACTATGGCTACACCTTC; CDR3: CASSPQADNYGYTF
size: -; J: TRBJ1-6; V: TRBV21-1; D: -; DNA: TGTGCCAGCAGCAAATGGTCGGACAGGGGGCCTTCACCCCTCCACTTT; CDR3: CASSKWSDRGPSPLHF
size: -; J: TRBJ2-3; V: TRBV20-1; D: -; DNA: TGCAGTGCTAGTGTTCCCTCAGCCGGGAAACTAACAGATACGCAGTATTTT; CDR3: CSASVPSAGKLTDTQYF
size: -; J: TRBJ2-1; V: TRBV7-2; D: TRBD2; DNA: TGTGCCAGCAGCTTCGGAGGGAGGGCCTACAATGAGCAGTTCTTC; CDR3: CASSFGGRAYNEQFF
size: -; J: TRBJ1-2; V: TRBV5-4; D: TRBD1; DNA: TGTGCCAGCAGCCGGGACAGCCTACCTTTGAACTATGGCTACACCTTC; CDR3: CASSRDSLPLNYGYTF
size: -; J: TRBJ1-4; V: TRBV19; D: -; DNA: TGTGCCAGTACCCCTCCGGGGTCAACTAATGAAAAACTGTTTTTT; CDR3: CASTPPGSTNEKLFF
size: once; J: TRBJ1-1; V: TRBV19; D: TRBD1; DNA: TGTGCCAGTAGTAGACAGGGACAACTCATGAACACCGAAGCTTTCTTT; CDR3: CASSRQGQLMNTEAFF
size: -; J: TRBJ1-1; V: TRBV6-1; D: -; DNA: TGTGCCAGCAGTGAAGTAGGGGTAGGCAGTGAAGCTTTCTTT; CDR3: CASSEVGVGSEAFF
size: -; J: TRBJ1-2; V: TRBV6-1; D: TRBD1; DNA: TGTGCCAGCAGTGGGTCCGGGACAGGGACCGTCTATGACTACACCTTC; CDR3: CASSGSGTGTVYDYTF
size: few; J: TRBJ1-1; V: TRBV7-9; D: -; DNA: TGTGCCAGCAGCTTAGGCGGGTCGGTCACTGAAGCTTTCTTT; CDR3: CASSLGGSVTEAFF
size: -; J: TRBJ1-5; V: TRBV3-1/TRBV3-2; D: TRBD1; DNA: TGTGCCAGCAGCCAACGGACAGGGTCTCAGCCCCAGCATTTT; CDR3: CASSQRTGSQPQHF
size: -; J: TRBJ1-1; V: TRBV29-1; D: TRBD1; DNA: TGCAGCGCCTCCATGGGGACAGCGAACACTGAAGCTTTCTTT; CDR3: CSASMGTANTEAFF
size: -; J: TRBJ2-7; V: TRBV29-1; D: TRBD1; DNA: TGCAGCGCGGGACAGGGGTTTAGCGAGCAGTACTTC; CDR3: CSAGQGFSEQYF
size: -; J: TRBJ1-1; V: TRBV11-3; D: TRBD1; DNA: TGTGCCAGCAGCCCCGGACAGGGGCTAATGAACACTGAAGCTTTCTTT; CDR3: CASSPGQGLMNTEAFF
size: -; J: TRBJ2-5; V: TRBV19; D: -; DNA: TGTGCCAGTTTCGATTTGGGAGGAGAGACCCAGTACTTC; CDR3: CASFDLGGETQYF
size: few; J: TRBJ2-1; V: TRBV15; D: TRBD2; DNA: TGTGCCACCAGCAGAGTCTCTGTGGCTAGCGGGATGGATGAGCAGTTCTTC; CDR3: CATSRVSVASGMDEQFF
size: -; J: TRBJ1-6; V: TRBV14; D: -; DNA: TGTGCCAGCAGCCAAGCGGGGAGGGGAAGCTCCTATAATTCACCCCTCCACTTT; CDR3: CASSQAGRGSSYNSPLHF
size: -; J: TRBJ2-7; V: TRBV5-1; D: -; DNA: TGCGCCAGCAGCCGACAAGGACAGTTCCACGAGCAGTACTTC; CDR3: CASSRQGQFHEQYF
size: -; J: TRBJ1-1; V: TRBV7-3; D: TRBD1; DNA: TGTGCCAGCAGCTCAAGACAGGGGGGTGAAGCTTTCTTT; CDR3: CASSSRQGGEAFF
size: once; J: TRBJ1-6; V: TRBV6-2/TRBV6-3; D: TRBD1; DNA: TGTGCCAGCAGTTCGGGGTGGACAGGGGCAAATTCACCCCTCCACTTT; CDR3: CASSSGWTGANSPLHF
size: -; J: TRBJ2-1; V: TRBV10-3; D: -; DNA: TGTGCCATCAGGAACACCGGGACACCATTAACCCGGAATGAGCAGTTCTTC; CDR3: CAIRNTGTPLTRNEQFF
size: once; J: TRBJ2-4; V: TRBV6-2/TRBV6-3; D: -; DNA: TGTGCCAGCAGTTCCGGGGGACAGTACAAAAACATTCAGTACTTC; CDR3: CASSSGGQYKNIQYF
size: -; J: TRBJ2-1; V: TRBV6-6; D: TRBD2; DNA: TGTGCCAGCAGCGCTGGGACTAGCGGGAGCTTCTATGAGCAGTTCTTC; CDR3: CASSAGTSGSFYEQFF
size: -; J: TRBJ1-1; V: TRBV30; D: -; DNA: TGTGCCTGGGCCCGAGGACTCGCCGACACTGAAGCTTTCTTT; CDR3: CAWARGLADTEAFF
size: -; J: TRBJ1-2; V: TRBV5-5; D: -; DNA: TGTGCCAGCAGCTTAACGCAAGGGGGAGACTCCTATGGCTACACCTTC; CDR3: CASSLTQGGDSYGYTF
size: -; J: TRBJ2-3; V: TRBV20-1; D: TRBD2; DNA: TGCAGTGCTAGTTCTAGCGGTCGGGGCACAGATACGCAGTATTTT; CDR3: CSASSSGRGTDTQYF
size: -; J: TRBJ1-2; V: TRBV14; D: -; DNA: TGTGCCAGCAGCCAAGATTTTGCGAACTATGGCTACACCTTC; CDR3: CASSQDFANYGYTF
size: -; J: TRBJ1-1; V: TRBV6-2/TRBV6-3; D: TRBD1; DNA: TGTGCCAGCAGTTACTCGACAGGGTTACGCACTGAAGCTTTCTTT; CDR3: CASSYSTGLRTEAFF
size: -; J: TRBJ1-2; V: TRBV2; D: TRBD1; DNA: TGTGCCAGCAGGGGAAGCCGGGACAGCCACTATGGCTACACCTTC; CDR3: CASRGSRDSHYGYTF
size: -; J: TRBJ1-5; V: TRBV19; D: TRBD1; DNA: TGTGCCAGTAGTACACAGGGGGATAGCAATCAGCCCCAGCATTTT; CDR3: CASSTQGDSNQPQHF
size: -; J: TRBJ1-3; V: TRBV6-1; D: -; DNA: TGTGCCAGCAGTGAATTTTCGCCTAGGAGTTTTTACTCTGGAAACACCATATATTTT; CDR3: CASSEFSPRSFYSGNTIYF
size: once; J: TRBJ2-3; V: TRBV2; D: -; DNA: TGTGCCAGCAGTGATGGAGCGATCCGCACAGATACGCAGTATTTT; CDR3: CASSDGAIRTDTQYF